One sample yielded the 10 T cell receptor beta chains listed below, sequenced in a study of metastatic and nonmetastatic thyroid tumors. Before thyroid surgery, none of the patients had received any treatment. TCRdb redid the clone calls on the PCR reads using MiXCR. Seen here are some 55,000 clones, approximately 20% observed once, and the top ten hold roughly 4%. Sample: blood. These receptors were collected from a female donor with papillary thyroid cancer or a benign thyroid nodule (not recorded which). Some clones in this sample may be carry-over from other donors' samples.

This clone was observed a handful of times. A much larger clonotype is one base distant, so this may be a read error. The V call is TRBV19, the J call TRBJ1-4; tentatively, D is TRBD1 (6 bases). V lost 7 bases and J 3 bases, leaving 15 bases between the germline ends. From germline, CDR1 is LNHDA and CDR2 SQIVND (reference sequence). The length of the CDR3 is 15 residues. CDR3: CASITQGGPNEKLFF. The CDR3 nucleotides are TGTGCCAGTATTACACAGGGTGGGCCTAATGAAAAACTGTTTTTT. Supplemented by reference TRBV19 and TRBJ1-4, the full variable domain reads DGGITQSPKYLFRKEGQNVTLSCEQNLNHDAMYWYRQDPGQGLRLIYYSQIVNDFQKGDIAEGYSVSREKKESFPLTVTSAQKNPTAFYLCASITQGGPNEKLFFGSGTQLSVL.

In this sample, this clone turned up many times. V usage is TRBV5-1 and J usage is TRBJ2-1, with a possible D match to TRBD1 (6 bases). From germline, CDR1 is SGHRS and CDR2 YFSETQ. Deletions cut 4 bases from V and 7 bases from J, with 9 bases between. The CDR3 consists of 12 residues. The CDR3 loop is CASSLDRNEQFF. The DNA of the CDR3 is TGCGCCAGCAGCCTTGACAGGAATGAGCAGTTCTTC.

There are many counts of this clone. The chain has TRBV19 and TRBJ2-5; perhaps TRBD2 as D (6 bases). The CDR3 loop spans 14 amino acids. V lost 4 bases, J lost 1 base, and 10 bases lay in between. Germline assignment: CDR1 LNHDA and CDR2 SQIVND (reference sequence). CDR3 residues: CASSRMGGQETQYF. The CDR3, as DNA: TGTGCCAGTAGTAGAATGGGGGGCCAAGAGACCCAGTACTTC. Complete variable domain (other parts from reference TRBV19 and TRBJ2-5): DGGITQSPKYLFRKEGQNVTLSCEQNLNHDAMYWYRQDPGQGLRLIYYSQIVNDFQKGDIAEGYSVSREKKESFPLTVTSAQKNPTAFYLCASSRMGGQETQYFGPGTRLLVL.

This clone was picked up many times. V gene TRBV24-1 combines with J gene TRBJ2-6; no reliable D call. Germline loops: CDR1 KGHDR, CDR2 SFDVKD. V shed 3 bases and J shed 2 bases, with 4 bases lying between them. CDR3 length: 14 amino acids. The CDR3 nucleotides read TGTGCCACCAGTGATAGGACTGGGGCCAACGTCCTGACTTTC. Its protein product is CATSDRTGANVLTF.

By its share, this clone is medium-sized. The CDR3 protein is CASSLAEGRAYEQYF. In DNA form, the CDR3 reads TGTGCCAGCAGCTTAGCAGAGGGCAGAGCCTACGAGCAGTACTTC. The chain couples TRBV11-2 to TRBJ2-7, with D perhaps TRBD2 (5 bases). Germline CDR1 reads SGHAT; CDR2 reads FQNNGV. The CDR3 is 15 amino acids. Between the trimmed V and J ends, which lost 1 base and 2 bases, there was a span of 12 bases. The entire variable domain, with the rest obtained from reference TRBV11-2 and TRBJ2-7, is as follows: EAGVAQSPRYKIIEKRQSVAFWCNPISGHATLYWYQQILGQGPKLLIQFQNNGVVDDSQLPKDRFSAERLKGVDSTLKIQPAKLEDSAVYLCASSLAEGRAYEQYFGPGTRLTVT.

This clone was observed many times. This sequence joins TRBV3-1 and TRBJ1-2; no firm D call. Trimming removed 4 bases from V and 7 bases from J, with 19 bases in between. The length of the CDR3 is 15 residues. Germline CDR1 LGHDT, CDR2 YNNKEL (reference sequence). CDR3 sequence: CASSPHLILSGGYTF. CDR3 in DNA: TGTGCCAGCAGCCCTCACCTCATCTTATCGGGTGGCTACACCTTC.

In regard to this clone: Its ends do not fully match the called genes, so a read error is possible. This chain connects TRBV28 to TRBJ2-7; D is uncertain. The CDR3 has 11 amino acids. Germline assignment: CDR1 MDHEN and CDR2 SYDVKM. The CDR3 DNA follows: TGTGCCAGCGTCCTCCTCGGCCAGCATTACTTC. Encoded protein: CASVLLGQHYF.

In this sample, this clone turned up many times. The V gene is TRBV6-1, the J gene TRBJ1-2; 8 bases agree with TRBD1. The CDR3 extends over 16 amino acids. Germline CDR1 reads MNHNS; CDR2 reads SASEGT. Trimming took 10 bases from V and 4 from J; bases not matched to a gene: 17. The CDR3: CATIGTGASPFYGYTF. The CDR3 DNA reads TGTGCCACCATCGGGACAGGTGCATCTCCCTTCTATGGCTACACCTTC.

This clone was detected many times. The V and J genes are TRBV20-1 and TRBJ1-5; D may be TRBD1 (5 bases). The CDR3 loop spans 15 amino acids. Germline V CDR1 and CDR2: DFQATT, SNEGSKA (reference sequence). V was shortened by 6 bases and J by 3 bases, with 18 bases between the two germline ends. The CDR3 sequence is CSAPIGGPDNQPQHF. CDR3 coding DNA: TGCAGTGCGCCGATTGGGGGACCAGACAATCAGCCCCAGCATTTT.

The table lists this clone with many counts. V gene TRBV2 combines with J gene TRBJ1-4, with D perhaps TRBD1 (5 bases). Trimming shortened V by 6 bases and J by 8 bases, and 16 bases separated the two germline ends. The CDR3 runs to 14 residues. The germline CDR1 and CDR2 sequences are SNHLY and FYNNEI. The CDR3, as DNA: TGTGCCAGCAGCTCAGACAGATATGGAGAAAAACTGTTTTTT. Amino acid sequence: CASSSDRYGEKLFF.